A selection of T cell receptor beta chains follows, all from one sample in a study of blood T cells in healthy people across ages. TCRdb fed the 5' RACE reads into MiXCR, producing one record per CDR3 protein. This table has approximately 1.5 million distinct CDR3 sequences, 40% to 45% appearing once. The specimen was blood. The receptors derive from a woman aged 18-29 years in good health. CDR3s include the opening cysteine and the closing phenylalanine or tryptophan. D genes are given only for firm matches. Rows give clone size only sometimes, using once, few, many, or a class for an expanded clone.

CASSLLGHSNQPQHF | TGTGCCAGCAGCCTGCTGGGACATAGCAATCAGCCCCAGCATTTT | TRBV12-3/TRBV12-4 | - | TRBJ1-5 | few
CSVEWESGELFF | TGCAGCGTTGAGTGGGAGTCCGGGGAGCTGTTTTTT | TRBV29-1 | - | TRBJ2-2 | -
CASSLVSRAETQYF | TGTGCCAGCAGCTTAGTTTCGCGGGCAGAGACCCAGTACTTC | TRBV7-2 | - | TRBJ2-5 | -
CSVESHNEQYF | TGCAGCGTTGAGTCCCACAATGAGCAGTACTTC | TRBV29-1 | - | TRBJ2-7 | -
CASSASGRNYGYTF | TGTGCCAGCAGTGCCTCCGGGAGGAACTATGGCTACACCTTC | TRBV6-6 | - | TRBJ1-2 | -
CSAINLTTGHLDEQFF | TGCAGTGCTATCAACCTTACCACGGGACATTTGGATGAGCAGTTCTTC | TRBV20-1 | - | TRBJ2-1 | -
CATSRVQGGQPQHF | TGTGCCACCAGCAGAGTCCAGGGCGGGCAGCCCCAGCATTTT | TRBV15 | - | TRBJ1-5 | -
CASSTGAGIYGYTF | TGTGCCAGTAGCACGGGGGCAGGGATCTATGGCTACACCTTC | TRBV12-3/TRBV12-4 | - | TRBJ1-2 | -
CASSPRPGQGRNEQFF | TGTGCCAGCAGCCCCCGACCGGGACAGGGGAGGAATGAGCAGTTCTTC | TRBV11-2 | TRBD1 | TRBJ2-1 | -
CASSDTGDSSYNEQFF | TGTGCCAGCAGCGATACAGGGGACAGCTCCTACAATGAGCAGTTCTTC | TRBV7-6 | TRBD1 | TRBJ2-1 | -
CGSHGGGASTDTQYF | TGTGGCTCACACGGGGGCGGGGCGAGCACAGATACGCAGTATTTT | TRBV7-2 | - | TRBJ2-3 | few
CASSLQGNEGNTIYF | TGTGCCAGCAGCTTACAGGGGAATGAAGGAAACACCATATATTTT | TRBV11-2 | - | TRBJ1-3 | -
CSASKTGQLYQPQHF | TGCAGTGCTAGCAAAACGGGACAGCTATATCAGCCCCAGCATTTT | TRBV20-1 | TRBD1 | TRBJ1-5 | -
CAWSARGGLTYEQYF | TGTGCCTGGAGTGCTCGGGGTGGGTTAACCTACGAGCAGTACTTC | TRBV30 | - | TRBJ2-7 | -
CSATTLASGADTQYF | TGCAGTGCTACAACCCTAGCGTCAGGGGCAGATACGCAGTATTTT | TRBV20-1 | - | TRBJ2-3 | -
CASSRAGVADTQYF | TGTGCCAGCAGTCGAGCGGGGGTGGCAGATACGCAGTATTTT | TRBV6-1 | TRBD2 | TRBJ2-3 | -
CASSTGLNQPQHF | TGTGCCAGCAGTACGGGTCTGAATCAGCCCCAGCATTTT | TRBV6-5 | - | TRBJ1-5 | -
CASSLARDKRETQYF | TGTGCCAGCAGCTTAGCGCGGGATAAGCGGGAGACCCAGTACTTC | TRBV7-2 | - | TRBJ2-5 | -
CSASGGQGFTDTQYF | TGCAGCGCCTCCGGGGGACAGGGTTTCACAGATACGCAGTATTTT | TRBV29-1 | TRBD1 | TRBJ2-3 | -
CASSIKASGVRVNEQFF | TGTGCCAGTAGTATAAAGGCTAGCGGGGTAAGGGTAAATGAGCAGTTCTTC | TRBV19 | TRBD2 | TRBJ2-1 | -
CASSLRRTGGLRNQPQHF | TGTGCCAGCAGTTTGAGAAGGACAGGGGGACTTCGAAATCAGCCCCAGCATTTT | TRBV28 | TRBD1 | TRBJ1-5 | -
CASSLAGTGIAGDYEQYF | TGCGCCAGCAGCTTGGCCGGGACAGGAATTGCTGGGGACTACGAGCAGTACTTC | TRBV5-1 | TRBD1 | TRBJ2-7 | -
CSDYRGGYTF | TGCAGCGATTACCGTGGAGGCTACACCTTC | TRBV29-1 | - | TRBJ1-2 | few
CASSADWVAYEQYF | TGTGCCAGCAGCGCCGACTGGGTCGCCTACGAGCAGTACTTC | TRBV9 | - | TRBJ2-7 | -
CASSLVVLGPAGTGELFF | TGTGCCAGCAGCTTAGTAGTACTAGGGCCCGCGGGCACCGGGGAGCTGTTTTTT | TRBV7-2 | - | TRBJ2-2 | -
CASSESPGLAKETQYF | TGTGCCAGCAGTGAATCCCCGGGCCTCGCAAAAGAGACCCAGTACTTC | TRBV2 | - | TRBJ2-5 | many
CASSSGHLNTEAFF | TGTGCCAGCAGCTCCGGACATCTGAACACTGAAGCTTTCTTT | TRBV7-3 | - | TRBJ1-1 | -
CASSIHSYSNQPQHF | TGTGCCAGTAGTATCCACAGCTATAGCAATCAGCCCCAGCATTTT | TRBV19 | - | TRBJ1-5 | -
CASSLDGLAGAEQFF | TGCGCCAGCAGCTTGGACGGACTAGCGGGGGCTGAGCAGTTCTTC | TRBV5-1 | TRBD2 | TRBJ2-1 | few
CASRTSGGTAYQETQYF | TGCGCCAGCAGGACTAGCGGGGGGACAGCGTACCAAGAGACCCAGTACTTC | TRBV4-3 | TRBD2 | TRBJ2-5 | few
CASSLEGGPSGHHFSGANVLTF | TGTGCCAGCAGCTTAGAAGGGGGGCCTAGCGGCCATCACTTCTCTGGGGCCAACGTCCTGACTTTC | TRBV11-1 | - | TRBJ2-6 | -
CASSLLPLYNEQFF | TGTGCCAGCAGCTTACTCCCCCTTTACAATGAGCAGTTCTTC | TRBV7-3 | - | TRBJ2-1 | few
CASSSWDRGEAFF | TGTGCCAGCAGCTCCTGGGACAGGGGAGAAGCTTTCTTT | TRBV7-9 | TRBD1 | TRBJ1-1 | -
CASSSTNRGGYGYTF | TGTGCCAGCAGCTCAACCAACAGGGGCGGCTATGGCTACACCTTC | TRBV7-2 | TRBD1 | TRBJ1-2 | -